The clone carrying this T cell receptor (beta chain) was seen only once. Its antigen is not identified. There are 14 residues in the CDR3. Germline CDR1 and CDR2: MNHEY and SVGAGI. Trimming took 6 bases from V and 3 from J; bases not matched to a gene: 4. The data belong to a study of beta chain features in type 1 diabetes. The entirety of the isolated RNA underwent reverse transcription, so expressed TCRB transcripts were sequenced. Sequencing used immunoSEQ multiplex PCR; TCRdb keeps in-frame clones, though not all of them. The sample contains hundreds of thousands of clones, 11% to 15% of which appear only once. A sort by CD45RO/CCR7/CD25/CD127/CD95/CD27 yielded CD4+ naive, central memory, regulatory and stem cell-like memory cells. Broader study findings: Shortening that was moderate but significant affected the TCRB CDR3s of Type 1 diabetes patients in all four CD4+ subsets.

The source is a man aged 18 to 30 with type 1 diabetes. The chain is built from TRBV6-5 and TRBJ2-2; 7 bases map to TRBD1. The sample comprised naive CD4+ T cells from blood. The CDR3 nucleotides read TGTGCCAGCAGCGTAAGGGGGCACACCGGGGAGCTGTTTTTT. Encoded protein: CASSVRGHTGELFF.